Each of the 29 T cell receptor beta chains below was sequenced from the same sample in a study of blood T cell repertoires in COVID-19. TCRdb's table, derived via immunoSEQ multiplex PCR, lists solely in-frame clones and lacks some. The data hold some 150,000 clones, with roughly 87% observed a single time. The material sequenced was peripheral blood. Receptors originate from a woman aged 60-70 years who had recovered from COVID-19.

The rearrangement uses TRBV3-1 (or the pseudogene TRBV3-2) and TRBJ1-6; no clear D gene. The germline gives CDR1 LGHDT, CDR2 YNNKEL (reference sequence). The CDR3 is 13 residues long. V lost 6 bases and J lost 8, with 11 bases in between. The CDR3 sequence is CASRDPGDSPLHF. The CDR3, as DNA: TGTGCCAGCAGGGATCCGGGAGATTCACCCCTCCACTTT.

Written as DNA, the CDR3 is TGTGCCACCAGCCCGACAGGGCACGGGGAGCTGTTTTTT. Translating gives CATSPTGHGELFF. The rearrangement links TRBV15 to TRBJ2-2; 7 nucleotides align to TRBD1. CDR3 length: 13 residues. The germline CDR1 and CDR2 sequences are LNHNV and YYDKDF (reference sequence). Germline trimming cut 5 bases from V and 7 bases from J; bases unmatched to any gene: 4.

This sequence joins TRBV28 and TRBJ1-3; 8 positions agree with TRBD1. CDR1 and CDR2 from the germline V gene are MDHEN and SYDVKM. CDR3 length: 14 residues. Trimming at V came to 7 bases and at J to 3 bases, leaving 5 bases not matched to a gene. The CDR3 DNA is TGTGCCAGCATCAGGGGGCAGTTTGGAAACACCATATATTTT. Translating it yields CASIRGQFGNTIYF.

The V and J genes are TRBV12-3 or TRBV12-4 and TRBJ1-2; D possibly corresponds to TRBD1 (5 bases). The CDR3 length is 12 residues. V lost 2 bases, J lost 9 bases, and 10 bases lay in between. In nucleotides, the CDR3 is TGTGCCAGCAGTTTAAGACAGACCCGCTACACCTTC. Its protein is CASSLRQTRYTF.

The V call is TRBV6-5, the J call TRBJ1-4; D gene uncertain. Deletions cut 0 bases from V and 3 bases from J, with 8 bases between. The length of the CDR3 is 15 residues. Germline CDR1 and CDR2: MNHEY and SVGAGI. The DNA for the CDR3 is TGTGCCAGCAGTTACTCGTTCCCAGCTAATGAAAAACTGTTTTTT. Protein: CASSYSFPANEKLFF.

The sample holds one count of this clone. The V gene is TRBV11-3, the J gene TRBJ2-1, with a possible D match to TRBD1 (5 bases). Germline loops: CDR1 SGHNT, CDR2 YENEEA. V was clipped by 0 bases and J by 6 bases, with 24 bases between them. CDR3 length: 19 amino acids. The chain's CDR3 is CASSLDGRGSDLGRNEQFF. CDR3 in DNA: TGTGCCAGCAGCTTAGACGGTAGGGGATCCGACCTAGGTCGCAATGAGCAGTTCTTC. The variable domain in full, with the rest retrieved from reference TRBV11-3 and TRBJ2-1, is EAGVVQSPRYKIIEKKQPVAFWCNPISGHNTLYWYLQNLGQGPELLIRYENEEAVDDSQLPKDRFSAERLKGVDSTLKIQPAELGDSAVYLCASSLDGRGSDLGRNEQFFGPGTRLTVL.

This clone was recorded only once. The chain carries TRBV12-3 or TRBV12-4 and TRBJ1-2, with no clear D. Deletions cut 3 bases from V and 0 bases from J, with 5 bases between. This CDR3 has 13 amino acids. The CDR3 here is CASSLAANYGYTF. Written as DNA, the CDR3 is TGTGCCAGCAGTTTGGCGGCTAACTATGGCTACACCTTC.

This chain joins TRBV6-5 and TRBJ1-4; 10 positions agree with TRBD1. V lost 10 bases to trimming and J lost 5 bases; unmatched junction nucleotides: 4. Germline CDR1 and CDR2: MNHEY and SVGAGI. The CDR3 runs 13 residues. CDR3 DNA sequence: TGTGCCACCGGGGACAGGGGAAATGAAAAACTGTTTTTT. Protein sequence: CATGDRGNEKLFF.

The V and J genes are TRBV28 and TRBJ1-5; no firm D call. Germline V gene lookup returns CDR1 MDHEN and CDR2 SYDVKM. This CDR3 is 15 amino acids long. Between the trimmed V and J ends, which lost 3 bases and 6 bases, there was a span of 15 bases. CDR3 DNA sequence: TGTGCCAGCAGTTTCACCAGGTCTTTTAGTCAGCCCCAGCATTTT. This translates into CASSFTRSFSQPQHF.

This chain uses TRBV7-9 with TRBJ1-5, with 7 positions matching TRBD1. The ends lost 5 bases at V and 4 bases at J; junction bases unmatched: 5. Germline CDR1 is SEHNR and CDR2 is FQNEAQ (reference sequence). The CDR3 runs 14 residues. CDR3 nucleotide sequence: TGTGCCAGCAGCCGGGGACAGCCGAATCAGCCCCAGCATTTT. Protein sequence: CASSRGQPNQPQHF. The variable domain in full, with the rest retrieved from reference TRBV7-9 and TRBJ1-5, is DTGVSQNPRHKITKRGQNVTFRCDPISEHNRLYWYRQTLGQGPEFLTYFQNEAQLEKSRLLSDRFSAERPKGSFSTLEIQRTEQGDSAMYLCASSRGQPNQPQHFGDGTRLSIL.

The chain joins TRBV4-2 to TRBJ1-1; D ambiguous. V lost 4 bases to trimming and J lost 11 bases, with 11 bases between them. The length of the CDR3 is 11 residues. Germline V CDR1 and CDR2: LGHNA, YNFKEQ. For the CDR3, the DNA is TGTGCCAGCAGCCCCGGGGTTGAGGCTTTCTTT. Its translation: CASSPGVEAFF.

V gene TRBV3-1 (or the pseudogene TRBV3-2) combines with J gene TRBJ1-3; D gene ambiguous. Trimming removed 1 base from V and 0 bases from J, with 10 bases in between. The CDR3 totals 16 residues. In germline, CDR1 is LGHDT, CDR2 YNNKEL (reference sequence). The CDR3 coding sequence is TGTGCCAGCAGCCAAGTCCCCAAAAACTCTGGAAACACCATATATTTT. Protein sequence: CASSQVPKNSGNTIYF.

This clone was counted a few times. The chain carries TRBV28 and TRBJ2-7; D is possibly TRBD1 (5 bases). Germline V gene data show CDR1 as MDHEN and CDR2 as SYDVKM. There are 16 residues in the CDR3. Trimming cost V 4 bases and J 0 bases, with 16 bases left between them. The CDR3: CASSSTPDSSSYEQYF. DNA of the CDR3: TGTGCCAGCAGTTCAACCCCCGACAGCAGCTCCTACGAGCAGTACTTC.

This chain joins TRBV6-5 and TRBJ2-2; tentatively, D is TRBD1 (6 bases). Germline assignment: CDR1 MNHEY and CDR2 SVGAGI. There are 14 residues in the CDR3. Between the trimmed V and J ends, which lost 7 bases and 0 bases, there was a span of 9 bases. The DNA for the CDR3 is TGTGCCAGCATGGGACATGCGAACACCGGGGAGCTGTTTTTT. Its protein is CASMGHANTGELFF.

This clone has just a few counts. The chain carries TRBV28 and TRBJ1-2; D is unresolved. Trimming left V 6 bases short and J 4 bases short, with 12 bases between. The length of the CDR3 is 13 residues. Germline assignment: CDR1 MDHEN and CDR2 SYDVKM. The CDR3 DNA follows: TGTGCCAGCAGGCCGACATATCGCTATGGCTACACCTTC. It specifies CASRPTYRYGYTF.

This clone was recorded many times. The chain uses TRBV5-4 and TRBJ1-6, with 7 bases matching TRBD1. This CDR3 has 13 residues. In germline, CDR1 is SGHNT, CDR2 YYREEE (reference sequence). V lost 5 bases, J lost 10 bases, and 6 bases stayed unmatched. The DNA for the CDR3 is TGTGCCAGCAGACCGCAGGGGGTCTCACCCCTCCACTTT. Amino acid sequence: CASRPQGVSPLHF.

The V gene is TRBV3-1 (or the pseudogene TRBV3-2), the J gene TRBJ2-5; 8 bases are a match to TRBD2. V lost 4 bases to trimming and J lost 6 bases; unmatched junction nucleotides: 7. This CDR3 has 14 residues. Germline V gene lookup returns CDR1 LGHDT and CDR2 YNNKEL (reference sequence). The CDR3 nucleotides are TGTGCCAGCAGCCGCCGGGGGGGCCCCCAGACCCAGTACTTC. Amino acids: CASSRRGGPQTQYF.

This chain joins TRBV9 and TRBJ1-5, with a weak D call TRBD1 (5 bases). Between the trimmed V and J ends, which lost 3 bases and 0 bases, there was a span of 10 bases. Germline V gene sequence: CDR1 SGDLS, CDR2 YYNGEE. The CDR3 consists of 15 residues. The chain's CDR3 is CASSDGGYSNQPQHF. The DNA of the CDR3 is TGTGCCAGCAGCGACGGGGGTTATAGCAATCAGCCCCAGCATTTT.

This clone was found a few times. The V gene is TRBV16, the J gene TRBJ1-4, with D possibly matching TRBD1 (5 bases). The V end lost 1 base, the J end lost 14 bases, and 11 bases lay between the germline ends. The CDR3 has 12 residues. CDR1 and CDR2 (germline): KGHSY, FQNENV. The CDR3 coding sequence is TGTGCCAGCAGCCAATGGGCAGACAGCCTGTTTTTT. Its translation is CASSQWADSLFF.

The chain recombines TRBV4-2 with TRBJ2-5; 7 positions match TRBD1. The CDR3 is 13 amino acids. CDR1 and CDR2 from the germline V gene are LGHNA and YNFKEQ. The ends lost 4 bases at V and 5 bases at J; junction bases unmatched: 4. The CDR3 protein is CASSPRGQETQYF. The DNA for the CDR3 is TGTGCCAGCAGCCCTCGGGGACAGGAGACCCAGTACTTC.

For the CDR3, the DNA is TGTGCCAGCAGCTTGGCCCCGGGTAGCAATCAGCCCCAGCATTTT. Protein: CASSLAPGSNQPQHF. This rearrangement joins TRBV5-6 to TRBJ1-5; no reliable D call. V was pared by 0 bases and J by 0 bases, with 7 bases between. Germline CDR1 is SGHDT and CDR2 is YYEEEE. CDR3 length equals 15 residues.

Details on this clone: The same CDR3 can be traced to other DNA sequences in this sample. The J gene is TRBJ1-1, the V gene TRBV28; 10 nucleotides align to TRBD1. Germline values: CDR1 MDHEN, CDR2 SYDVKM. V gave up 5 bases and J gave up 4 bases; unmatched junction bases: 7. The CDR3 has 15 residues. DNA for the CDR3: TGTGCCAGCAGTATTCGGACAGGGGGACGCACTGAAGCTTTCTTT. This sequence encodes CASSIRTGGRTEAFF.

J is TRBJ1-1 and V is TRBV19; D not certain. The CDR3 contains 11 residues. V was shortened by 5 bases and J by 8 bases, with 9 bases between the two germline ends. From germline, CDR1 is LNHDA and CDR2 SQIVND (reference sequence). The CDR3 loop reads CASSLRREAFF. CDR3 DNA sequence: TGTGCCAGTAGTCTCCGCAGGGAAGCTTTCTTT.

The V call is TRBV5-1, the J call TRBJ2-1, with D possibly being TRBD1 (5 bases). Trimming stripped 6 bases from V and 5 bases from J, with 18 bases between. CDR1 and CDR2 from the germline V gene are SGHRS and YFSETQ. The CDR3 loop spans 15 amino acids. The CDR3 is CASTLAGRLNNEQFF. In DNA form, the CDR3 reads TGCGCCAGCACTCTGGCAGGGCGCCTCAACAATGAGCAGTTCTTC.

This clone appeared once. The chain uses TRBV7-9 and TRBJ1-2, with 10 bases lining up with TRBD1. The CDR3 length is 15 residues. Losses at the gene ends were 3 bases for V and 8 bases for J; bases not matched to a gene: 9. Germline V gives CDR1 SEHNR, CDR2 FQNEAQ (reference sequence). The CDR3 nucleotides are TGTGCCAGCAGCTTTGGGACAGGGGCCTCTGGGGGCTACACCTTC. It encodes CASSFGTGASGGYTF.

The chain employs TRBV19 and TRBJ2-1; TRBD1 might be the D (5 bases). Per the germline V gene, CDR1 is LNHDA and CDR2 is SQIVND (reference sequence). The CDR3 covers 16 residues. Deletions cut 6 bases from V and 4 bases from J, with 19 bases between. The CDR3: CASSPLGRASYNEQFF. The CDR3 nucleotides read TGTGCCAGTAGCCCCCTGGGCAGGGCAAGTTACAATGAGCAGTTCTTC.

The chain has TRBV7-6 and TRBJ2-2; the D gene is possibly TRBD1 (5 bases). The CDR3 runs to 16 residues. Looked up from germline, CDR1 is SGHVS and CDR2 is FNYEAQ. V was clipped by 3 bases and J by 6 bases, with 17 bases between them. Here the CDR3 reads CASSFIQGVEAGELFF. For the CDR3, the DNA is TGTGCCAGCAGCTTCATCCAGGGCGTAGAAGCCGGGGAGCTGTTTTTT.

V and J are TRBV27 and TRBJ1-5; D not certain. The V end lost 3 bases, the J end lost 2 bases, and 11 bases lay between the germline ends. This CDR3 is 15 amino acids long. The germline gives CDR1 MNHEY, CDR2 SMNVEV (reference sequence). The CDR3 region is CASSFHSMGNQPQHF. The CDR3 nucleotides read TGTGCCAGCAGTTTCCACAGTATGGGCAATCAGCCCCAGCATTTT.

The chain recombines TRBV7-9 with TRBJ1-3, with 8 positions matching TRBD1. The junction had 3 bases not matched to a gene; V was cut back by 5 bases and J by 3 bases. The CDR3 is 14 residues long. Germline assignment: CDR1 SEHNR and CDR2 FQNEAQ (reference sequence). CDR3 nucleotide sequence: TGTGCCAGCAGCATTGGACAGGGTGGAAACACCATATATTTT. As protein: CASSIGQGGNTIYF.